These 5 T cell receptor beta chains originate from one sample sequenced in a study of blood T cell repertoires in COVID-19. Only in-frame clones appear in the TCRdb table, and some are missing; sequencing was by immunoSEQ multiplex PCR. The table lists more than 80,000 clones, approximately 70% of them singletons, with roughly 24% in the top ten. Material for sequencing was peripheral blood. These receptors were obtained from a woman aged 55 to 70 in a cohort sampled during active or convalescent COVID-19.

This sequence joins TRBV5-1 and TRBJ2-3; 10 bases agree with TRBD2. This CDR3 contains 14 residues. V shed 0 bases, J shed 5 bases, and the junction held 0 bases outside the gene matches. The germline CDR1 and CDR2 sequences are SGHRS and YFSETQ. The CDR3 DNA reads TGCGCCAGCAGCTTGGGGACTAGCGGAGATACGCAGTATTTT. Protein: CASSLGTSGDTQYF.

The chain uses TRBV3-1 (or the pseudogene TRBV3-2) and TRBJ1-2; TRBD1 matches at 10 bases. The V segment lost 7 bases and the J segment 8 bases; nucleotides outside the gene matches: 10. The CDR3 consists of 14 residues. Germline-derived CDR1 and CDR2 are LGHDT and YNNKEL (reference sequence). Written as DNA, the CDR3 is TGTGCCAGCACCCTGAGACAGGGGGCGGAAGGCTACACCTTC. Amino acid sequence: CASTLRQGAEGYTF.

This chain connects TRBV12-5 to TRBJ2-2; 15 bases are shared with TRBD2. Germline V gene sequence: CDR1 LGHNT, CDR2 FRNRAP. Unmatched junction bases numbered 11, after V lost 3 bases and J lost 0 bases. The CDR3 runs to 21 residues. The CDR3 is CASGFLRGLAGGNTNTGELFF. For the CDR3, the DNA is TGTGCTAGTGGTTTCTTGCGGGGACTAGCGGGGGGTAATACGAACACCGGGGAGCTGTTTTTT.

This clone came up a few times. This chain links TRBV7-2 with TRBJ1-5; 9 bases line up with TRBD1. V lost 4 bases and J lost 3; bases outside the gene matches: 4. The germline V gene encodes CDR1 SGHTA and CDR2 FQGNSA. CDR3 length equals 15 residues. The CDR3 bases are TGTGCCAGCAGCTCACCACAGGGGGCCAATCAGCCCCAGCATTTT. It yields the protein CASSSPQGANQPQHF.

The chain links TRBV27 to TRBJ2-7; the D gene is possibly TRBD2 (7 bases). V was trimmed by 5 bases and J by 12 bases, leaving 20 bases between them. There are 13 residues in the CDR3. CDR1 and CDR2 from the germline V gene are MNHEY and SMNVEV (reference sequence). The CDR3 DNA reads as TGTGCCAGCAGTCGGGTGTATCGGGGGGCGCCGTACTTC. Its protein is CASSRVYRGAPYF.